This T cell receptor (beta chain) emerged from a study of chemoradiotherapy in HPV16-positive cancers. Across the whole study: A couple of HPV16-positive patients' cells yielded candidate HPV-specific clones and common motifs.

A word on this clone: Its antigen is still unknown.

Produced via immunoSEQ multiplex PCR; TCRdb's table is partial and in-frame only. The sample contains about 15,000 clones, under 85% of which appear only once. Trimming at V came to 5 bases and at J to 4 bases, leaving 5 bases not matched to a gene. There are 16 residues in the CDR3. Germline V CDR1 and CDR2: MNHNY, SVGAGI (reference sequence). Regarding the study as a whole: Candidate HPV-specific clones and E7-related TCR motifs grew in tumor during treatment.

This sample was obtained from a patient who underwent chemoradiotherapy. This chain joins TRBV6-6 and TRBJ2-1; 13 bases agree with TRBD2. The source is a human donor with HPV-associated anogenital cancer. CDR3: CASSPRTSGGYNEQFF. Here the CDR3 DNA reads TGTGCCAGCAGTCCCCGGACTAGCGGGGGATACAATGAGCAGTTCTTC.